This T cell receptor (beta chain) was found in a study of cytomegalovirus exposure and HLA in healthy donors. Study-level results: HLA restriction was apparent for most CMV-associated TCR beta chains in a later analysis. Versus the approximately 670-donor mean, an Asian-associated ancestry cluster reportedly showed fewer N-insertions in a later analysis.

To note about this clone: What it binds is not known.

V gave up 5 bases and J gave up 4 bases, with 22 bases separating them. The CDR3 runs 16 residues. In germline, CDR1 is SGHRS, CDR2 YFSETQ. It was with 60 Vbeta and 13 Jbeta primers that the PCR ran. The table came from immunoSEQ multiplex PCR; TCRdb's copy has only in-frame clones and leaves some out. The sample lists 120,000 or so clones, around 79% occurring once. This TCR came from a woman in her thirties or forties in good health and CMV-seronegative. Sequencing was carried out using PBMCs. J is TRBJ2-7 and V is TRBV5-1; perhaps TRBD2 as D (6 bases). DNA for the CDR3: TGCGCCAGCAGTATTACTTACCCGGGGACTGCATACGAGCAGTACTTC. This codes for CASSITYPGTAYEQYF.